This T cell receptor beta chain was obtained from a study of human T cells and chemical hapten exposure. Only a few counts were recorded for this clonotype. No antigen is known for it. The sample's treatment: therapeutic diphenylcyclopropenone sensitization with weekly scalp DPC. It was from unfractionated whole blood that total RNA was extracted. General study points: The number of TCRs over 1 in 1000 frequency stayed unchanged after DPC. Significantly greater numbers of large CDR3 similarity clusters came from expanded TCRs than from controls.

It was the library that attached unique molecular identifiers to individual cDNA molecules. Each CDR3 protein gets one entry after TCRdb re-called the reads with MiXCR. The top ten clones hold approximately 20% of a sample with roughly 500 distinct CDR3 sequences, 57% of them seen once. The sample here was whole blood, taken before DPC sensitization or 2, 6, or about 24 weeks after (not recorded which). The TCR comes from an adult with alopecia areata. Some clones in this sample may be carry-over from other donors' samples. This table probably holds off-target reads from a library built for another chain.

Here the CDR3 DNA reads TGCAGTGCTAGAGGGGACAGGGGGTATGTCACTGAAGCTTTCTTT. It specifies CSARGDRGYVTEAFF. The V and J genes are TRBV20-1 and TRBJ1-1, with TRBD1 identical over 11 bases. CDR1 and CDR2 (germline): DFQATT, SNEGSKA (reference sequence). V dropped 1 base and J dropped 4; count of bases not matched to a gene: 5. The CDR3 runs to 15 residues.